This T cell receptor beta chain emerged from a study of cytomegalovirus exposure and HLA in healthy donors (dated by TCRdb to 2015 to 2018). The study in broad terms: In an earlier analysis of fewer than 750 of the donors, under 300 Gb of sequence data and some 100 million unique TCR beta sequences from approximately 180 million T cells were reported. About 300 gigabases of sequencing data and around 87 million unique TCR sequences were included in an early release covering about 700 HLA-typed donors. Of the 300 to 400 genotyped donors, over 70% fell in the genetic ancestry cluster associated with self-reported Caucasian donors. The aim of the study was to test whether cataloging public T cell receptors could identify signatures of past pathogen exposure. The T cell repertoires of several hundred subjects were profiled by immunosequencing and related to cytomegalovirus serostatus. A separate validation cohort of approximately 120 different subjects was used in addition to the 666-subject first cohort. To predict cytomegalovirus infection status, the study brought together high-throughput TCR immunosequencing, statistical association of individual TCRs with disease status, and machine learning. To study patterns of TCR occurrence, a later analysis re-analyzed previously published TCR beta repertoires from 650 to 750 donors and added high-resolution HLA genotyping. Rather than using new phenotypic data, the later analysis identified candidate immune exposures from TCR beta sequences and from how often those sequences occurred across donors. An earlier analysis of about 600 of the donors used high-throughput TCR beta sequencing to judge whether each TCR beta V gene segment behaved as functional or pseudogenic. Donor age, sex, ethnicity and CMV serostatus were collected together with the repertoire data. A later genetic analysis took genome-wide SNP genotypes for about 65% of the 666 donors and used that subset as a discovery cohort. Every discovery cohort repertoire had been produced on one sequencing platform. HLA typing included class I and class II loci at four-digit resolution. Typing coverage differed by locus: A, B, C, DRB1 and DQB1 were typed in about 629-630 donors, DQA1 in 522, DPA1 in roughly 590, and DPB1 in approximately 450. Because of strong linkage in the cohort, roughly five DR-DQ haplotypes were treated as single units for association and clustering. Among a few hundred genotyped donors of the cohort, an average of around 240,000 unique TCR beta nucleotide sequences were sequenced per donor, roughly 18% of them non-productive.

As encoded in the germline V gene, CDR1 is SGHAT while CDR2 is FQNNGV. V sheds 3 bases and J sheds 5 bases, leaving 13 bases between their ends. Including the terminal cysteine and phenylalanine, the CDR3 comprises 14 residues. Only the CDR3 part of the read is kept: 42 bases, read in frame from the first base. The library was obtained by the immunoSEQ multiplex PCR assay. For the multiplex PCR, a mixture combining 60 forward primers for TCR Vbeta segments and 13 reverse primers for TCR Jbeta segments was used. Amplification of the CDR3 region of rearranged TCR beta genes was performed with a multiplex PCR assay on genomic DNA. The amplified TCR beta libraries were sequenced on the Illumina HiSeq System as 87-base-pair reads. Per the authors' processing: A later analysis counted approximately 74 million unique TCR beta chains across the 550 to 700 repertoires, and roughly 11 million of these chains were shared by at least two donors. Raw reads were error-corrected and collapsed into unique sequences with a nearest-neighbor algorithm that merged closely related sequences to remove PCR and sequencing errors. V, D and J gene segments were assigned by aligning CDR3 sequences to IMGT reference sequences. For a sequence to be retained, a match of at least six nucleotides was required to both a V gene segment and a J gene segment. A rearrangement counted as productive if the CDR3 had no stop codons and remained in frame with V and J, and every other rearrangement counted as non-productive. CDR3 was defined according to IMGT convention as the region running from the second conserved V-encoded cysteine to the conserved J-encoded phenylalanine. In an earlier analysis of 550 to 650 of the donors, sequences lacking an unambiguous match to a single V gene segment were excluded. An earlier analysis of several hundred of the donors classified V segments as functional when productive rearrangements were above 56.7% and as segregating when the standard deviation between donors was above 5%. To diagnose cytomegalovirus status from the catalog of TCR beta chain sequences, a statistical classification framework was built. A later analysis assigned V and J genes by comparing TCR nucleotide sequences with IMGT/GENE-DB human TR gene sequences. Using the TCRdist pipeline, a later analysis assigned CDR3 sequences along with most-parsimonious VDJ recombination scenarios. In a later analysis, every TCR beta chain was defined by the combination of its CDR3 amino acid sequence and its V-gene family, and reads without a unique V-gene family were dropped. In a later analysis, 500 to 700 highly shared, low-generation-probability nucleotide sequences were removed to address suspected cross-contamination and a sequencing artifact. For each public chain, a later analysis derived a clonal expansion index from normalized ranks of inferred template counts within each repertoire. In a later analysis, generation probabilities were computed with a VDJ recombination model fitted to out-of-frame rearrangements, and the resulting probabilities were checked against IGoR. Hypergeometric tests were used in a later analysis to score TCR-TCR, TCR-HLA and TCR-CMV co-occurrence, with a repertoire-size bias correction applied to the TCR pairs. False discovery rates were estimated in a later analysis by permuting HLA or CMV assignments 20 times. In a later analysis, co-occurring TCRs were grouped using DBSCAN, with TCRdist sequence similarity added in when clustering inside HLA-allele-positive subsets. Repertoires with fewer than 30,000 or more than 120,000 public chains, plus five repertoires with anomalous nucleotide sharing, were excluded from co-occurrence clustering. As stored in TCRdb, this immuneACCESS dataset retains in-frame rearrangements with V and J assigned. A fraction of the clones does not appear; measured against another copy, unresolved V genes explain less than half of the discrepancy, and the remainder lacks a known reason. V, J and clone size reflect that table, while D and trimming were determined from the DNA. The sample yields about 130,000 clones; 10% to 13% were counted once. About 4.6% of the sample lies in the top ten.

Overall study outcomes, separate from this receptor: Specific HLA alleles were associated with some 15,000 TCR beta sequences at a false discovery rate of 0.05 in a later analysis. Linkage disequilibrium might explain the correlated functional status among segregating V segments, but an unknown experimental factor could not be ruled out. CMV serostatus was the only immune exposure information available for the cohort. Assigning TCR associations to individual alleles was difficult when HLA alleles, especially DR and DQ, strongly co-occurred. Three of the identified cytomegalovirus-associated TCR beta chains were confirmed in vitro to be specific for cytomegalovirus antigens. In an earlier analysis of fewer than 750 of the donors, most TCR beta V segments were observed in productive rearrangements about 87% or about 30% of the time, broadly matching IMGT annotations. Several of the top co-occurrence clusters appeared to be linked to parvovirus B19, influenza, CMV and Epstein-Barr virus, according to a later analysis. A later analysis found that most CMV-associated TCR beta chains appeared HLA-restricted, with HLA associations seemingly driven largely by CMV exposure. In a later analysis, HLA-associated TCR beta chains were found to be more clonally expanded and to have lower generation probabilities than equally common non-associated chains. According to the authors, the approach could potentially be generalized to other disease states and immunological phenotypes. Roughly uniform sequencing depth across donors was assumed in presence/absence analyses, although this assumption may not hold. In a later genetic analysis, a missense DCLRE1C variant was associated with V-gene and J-gene trimming of TCR beta chains, and the association was replicated in an independent cohort. Only TCR beta chains were sequenced in this cohort, and the absence of alpha or paired-chain data limited detectable features. A cluster of highly shared sequence variants was judged likely to represent a technical artifact of the sequencing pipeline. A total of fewer than 200 TCR beta chains were listed by the study as associated with cytomegalovirus. Most TCR sequences were observed very rarely across donors, whereas some public TCRs were present in many individuals. The earlier analysis of about 600 of the donors excluded roughly 17 rarely observed V segments, including chromosome 9 orphons, because counts were too low. In a later analysis, TCR association rates were found to vary across HLA loci, with the most associated TCRs seen for DRB1 alleles and the fewest for HLA-C alleles. In both the original and validation cohorts, the classifier was reported to diagnose cytomegalovirus status with high specificity and sensitivity. Compared with the approximately 700-donor mean, donors in an Asian-associated ancestry cluster had fewer N-insertions in productive TCRs, according to a later genetic analysis. A further reported finding was that TCR beta sequences accurately predicted the HLA-A and HLA-B alleles for most subjects in the first cohort. The 87-base-pair reads could not distinguish some IMGT-functional V segments, including TRBV6-2 and TRBV6-3, so those segments were excluded. HLA typing was unavailable for some donors at each locus, so association tests used only the typed subset.

The cohort was made up of roughly 670 healthy bone marrow donors. Cohort members were all nominally healthy when sampled, although unrecorded immune exposures were likely present. The donor tested CMV seropositive and was one of the 289 seropositive cohort members. A peripheral blood sample was provided by each donor, and peripheral blood mononuclear cells were used for TCR beta sequencing. The Qiagen DNeasy Blood Extraction Kit was used to extract genomic DNA from the blood cell samples. This clone was seen only a few times. The antigen it recognizes is unknown. Base quality data are lacking; no much larger clone is found one base away.

The sequence was collected from a woman between 18 and 29 years old in good health and CMV-seropositive. Sequences were obtained from PBMCs. The chain couples TRBV11-2 to TRBJ1-2; matching of 5 bases hints at TRBD1 as the D gene. The DNA sequence is as follows: TGTGCCAGCAGCTTGGGGGGACTGCAGTATGGCTACACCTTC. It codes for CASSLGGLQYGYTF.